Listed below are T cell receptor beta chains from one sample, sequenced in a study of T cell clusters in autoimmune cytopenias. TCRdb reprocessed the multiplex PCR reads and keeps a single row for each CDR3 protein, giving no DNA. Reported are around 2,500 distinct CDR3 sequences; the ten largest clones contain just under 45%. Sequencing was done on a sample of peripheral blood. These receptors all come from a human donor with an autoimmune cytopenia or autoimmune hepatitis (not recorded which). Each CDR3 is given with its conserved first and last residue. Each record gives: V gene, J gene, clone size, CDR3 protein. Not all rows give a size; the values are once, few, many and, for expanded clones, a class.

v_gene: TRBV6-5
j_gene: TRBJ1-3
abundance: .
CDR3aa: CASTRDINGNTIYF

v_gene: TRBV19
j_gene: TRBJ2-1
abundance: medium-sized
CDR3aa: CASSIGGQVAYNEQFF

v_gene: TRBV19
j_gene: TRBJ2-7
abundance: medium-sized
CDR3aa: CASSPGQVYEQYF

v_gene: TRBV13
j_gene: TRBJ2-1
abundance: .
CDR3aa: CASFLAGDNEQFF

v_gene: TRBV12-3/TRBV12-4
j_gene: TRBJ1-4
abundance: large
CDR3aa: CASSPWDTDEKLFF

v_gene: TRBV10-3
j_gene: TRBJ2-7
abundance: .
CDR3aa: CAITTGAAFYEQYF

v_gene: TRBV15
j_gene: TRBJ2-3
abundance: medium-sized
CDR3aa: CATSRGREGGTDTQYF

v_gene: TRBV6-4
j_gene: TRBJ2-2
abundance: large
CDR3aa: CASSRGVTGELFF

v_gene: TRBV10-3
j_gene: TRBJ2-6
abundance: .
CDR3aa: CASESDGNGYGANVLTF

v_gene: TRBV12-3/TRBV12-4
j_gene: TRBJ1-2
abundance: .
CDR3aa: CASSPGGRKNYGYTF

v_gene: TRBV10-3
j_gene: TRBJ1-5
abundance: .
CDR3aa: CAISESGPTKGQPQHF

v_gene: TRBV4-2
j_gene: TRBJ2-2
abundance: .
CDR3aa: CGARGTGELFF

v_gene: TRBV12-3/TRBV12-4
j_gene: TRBJ1-5
abundance: .
CDR3aa: CASHEGGSSQPQHF

v_gene: TRBV30
j_gene: TRBJ2-7
abundance: .
CDR3aa: CAWSIRPWEQYF

v_gene: TRBV11-2
j_gene: TRBJ2-3
abundance: .
CDR3aa: CASSFSNTDTQYF

v_gene: TRBV28
j_gene: TRBJ2-3
abundance: .
CDR3aa: CASSSGLAGGDSTDTQYF

v_gene: TRBV6-5
j_gene: TRBJ2-7
abundance: .
CDR3aa: CASIQWGGAYEQYF

v_gene: TRBV15
j_gene: TRBJ2-1
abundance: medium-sized
CDR3aa: CATSKGLVDEQFF

v_gene: TRBV6-5
j_gene: TRBJ1-2
abundance: medium-sized
CDR3aa: CASSRGPYGYTF

v_gene: TRBV15
j_gene: TRBJ2-3
abundance: medium-sized
CDR3aa: CATSRDWGDVSTDTQYF

v_gene: TRBV12-3/TRBV12-4
j_gene: TRBJ1-2
abundance: medium-sized
CDR3aa: CASSLAPRGRGGYTF

v_gene: TRBV6-1
j_gene: TRBJ1-1
abundance: .
CDR3aa: CASSARGEWTEAFF

v_gene: TRBV20-1
j_gene: TRBJ1-6
abundance: .
CDR3aa: CSASAGINNSPLHF

v_gene: TRBV19
j_gene: TRBJ2-2
abundance: medium-sized
CDR3aa: CASRYTGGRNTGELFF

v_gene: TRBV6-5
j_gene: TRBJ2-7
abundance: .
CDR3aa: CASSSDGTSSYEQYF

v_gene: TRBV27
j_gene: TRBJ2-1
abundance: medium-sized
CDR3aa: CASSLTASMDEQFF

v_gene: TRBV27
j_gene: TRBJ2-2
abundance: medium-sized
CDR3aa: CASSPHRAGELFF

v_gene: TRBV19
j_gene: TRBJ1-4
abundance: .
CDR3aa: CASIKGSGQGGKLFF

v_gene: TRBV28
j_gene: TRBJ2-7
abundance: .
CDR3aa: CASSFRASSYEQYF

v_gene: TRBV19
j_gene: TRBJ2-2
abundance: medium-sized
CDR3aa: CASNRGQGTGELFF

v_gene: TRBV4-2
j_gene: TRBJ2-1
abundance: medium-sized
CDR3aa: CASSQDRGGGYNEQFF

v_gene: TRBV18
j_gene: TRBJ2-7
abundance: .
CDR3aa: CASSLDRSSYEQYF

v_gene: TRBV12-3/TRBV12-4
j_gene: TRBJ2-7
abundance: .
CDR3aa: CASMQGARVEQYF

v_gene: TRBV27
j_gene: TRBJ2-7
abundance: medium-sized
CDR3aa: CASSSPGTDTYEQYF

v_gene: TRBV30
j_gene: TRBJ2-1
abundance: medium-sized
CDR3aa: CAGGLAGRVYNEQFF

v_gene: TRBV24-1
j_gene: TRBJ1-2
abundance: .
CDR3aa: CATSDSFQNYGYTF

v_gene: TRBV18
j_gene: TRBJ1-3
abundance: .
CDR3aa: CASSPQGMGGNTIYF

v_gene: TRBV30
j_gene: TRBJ1-1
abundance: .
CDR3aa: CAWRRGLDTEAFF

v_gene: TRBV12-3/TRBV12-4
j_gene: TRBJ2-7
abundance: medium-sized
CDR3aa: CASSYFGTTYEQYF